The clone carrying this TCR beta chain has only one observation. As yet, its antigen is unknown. Time point in this sample: week 11, during vaccination. What each vaccine dose contained was 300 ug of mutant IDH1 20-mer peptide, accompanied by topical imiquimod. This specimen belongs to a study of a mutant IDH1 vaccine in newly diagnosed glioma. The CDR3 covers 16 residues. The trim removed 4 bases at V and 6 bases at J, leaving 12 bases unmatched. Germline CDR1 is MGHRA and CDR2 is YSYEKL. The method was immunoSEQ multiplex PCR; TCRdb's version includes in-frame clones alone and lacks a portion of them. This sample has 55,000 to 65,000 clones, with over 70% found just once.

The chain recombines TRBV4-1 with TRBJ2-1, with 7 bases that match TRBD1. The clonotype comes from a man aged 50 or older with glioma. Sequenced here: PBMCs, sampled from a glioma patient whose treatment included an IDH1 peptide vaccine. CDR3 loop: CASSLGFRDSGNEQFF. CDR3 DNA: TGCGCCAGCAGCCTTGGATTCCGGGACAGTGGCAATGAGCAGTTCTTC.